This is a list of T cell receptor beta chains from one sample in a study of T cells in localized non-small cell lung cancer. Assay: immunoSEQ multiplex PCR; the TCRdb copy retains only in-frame clones and omits some. This table has about 74,000 clones, approximately 84% appearing once. The source was peripheral blood, collected before any cancer treatment. These receptors were collected from a female donor at least 60 years old with stage I lung adenocarcinoma. CDR3s include the opening cysteine and the closing phenylalanine or tryptophan. The order of the fields is CDR3 length, J gene, clone size, D gene, V gene, CDR3 DNA, CDR3 protein. D genes are given only for firm matches. Clone size is given for some rows only: seen once, a few or many times, or a class if the clone is expanded.

12 TRBJ2-7 NA NA TRBV6-6 TGTGCCAGCAGTTATAGAGGCTACGAGCAGTACTTC CASSYRGYEQYF
12 TRBJ1-5 few NA TRBV19 TGTGCCAGTAGAAGTAGCAATCAGCCCCAGCATTTT CASRSSNQPQHF
15 TRBJ2-3 NA NA TRBV7-9 TGTGCCAGCAGAGAAGAGGACAGAGCCACAGATACGCAGTATTTT CASREEDRATDTQYF
14 TRBJ2-2 NA NA TRBV11-2 TGTGCCAGCAGCATTACAGGGCACACCGGGGAGCTGTTTTTT CASSITGHTGELFF
13 TRBJ2-1 NA NA TRBV6-1 TGTGCCAGCAGAGAGGAGGTTCGCGATGAGCAGTTCTTC CASREEVRDEQFF
12 TRBJ2-7 NA NA TRBV5-5 TGTGCCAGCAGCTTGCAGGGAGACGAGCAGTACTTC CASSLQGDEQYF
14 TRBJ2-2 NA TRBD1 TRBV5-1 TGCGCCAGCAGCTTGGGAGGGGGCTACGGGGAGCTGTTTTTT CASSLGGGYGELFF
14 TRBJ1-4 NA TRBD1 TRBV5-1 TGCGCCAGCAGTGGGCAGGGGGCATCTGAAAAACTGTTTTTT CASSGQGASEKLFF
12 TRBJ1-1 NA NA TRBV6-5 TGTGCCTCGTACCCATGGAGCGGGAGGGCTTTCTTT CASYPWSGRAFF
17 TRBJ2-3 NA TRBD2 TRBV7-3 TGTGCCAGCAGCTCCGGACTAGCGGGAGGGCAAACAGATACGCAGTATTTT CASSSGLAGGQTDTQYF